This TCR beta chain was retrieved from a study of blood T cell repertoires in COVID-19. Study information: Acute-phase and convalescent COVID-19 samples originated in the United States, Italy and Spain.

TCRdb's table, derived via immunoSEQ multiplex PCR, lists solely in-frame clones and lacks some. In the table there are about 440,000 clones, about 89% of which are singletons. In germline, CDR1 is MDHEN, CDR2 SYDVKM. The V segment lost 7 bases and the J segment 5 bases; nucleotides outside the gene matches: 2. CDR3 length: 11 amino acids. This clone was observed a single time. J is TRBJ2-7 and V is TRBV28, with TRBD1 matching 7 bases. The TCR sequence derives from a young woman with acute or convalescent COVID-19. The sequenced material came from peripheral blood. The CDR3: CASKQGNEQYF. CDR3 nucleotide sequence: TGTGCCAGCAAACAGGGGAACGAGCAGTACTTC.